This entry concerns a single TCR beta chain. Its antigen is unidentified. The sample is drawn from a study of CD8+ T cells in alopecia areata. Overall study results and limits: For lesional scalp, especially alopecia totalis/universalis, clonality was higher than in normal scalp. Clarity of TCR sharing across patients fell short of that in mice, possibly HLA-related.

In alopecia areata patients, both lesional scalp punch biopsies and peripheral blood were collected. Extraction and reverse transcription of RNA yielded cDNA as the sequencing template. Clones were read by immunoSEQ multiplex PCR, and TCRdb kept only the in-frame ones, dropping some. The data hold approximately 98,000 clones, with 50% to 70% observed a single time. CDR3 length: 11 amino acids. The germline V and J ends were trimmed by 5 bases and 7 bases, with 9 bases remaining between them. The germline V gene has CDR1 MNHEY and CDR2 SMNVEV (reference sequence). This receptor was obtained from a human donor with alopecia areata. The chain links TRBV27 to TRBJ2-7; a weak D match, TRBD2 (6 bases). The specimen was NKG2D-low CD8+ T cells sorted from blood. DNA for the CDR3: TGTGCCAGCAGTCGCGCGGGAGAGCAGTACTTC. Translating gives CASSRAGEQYF.